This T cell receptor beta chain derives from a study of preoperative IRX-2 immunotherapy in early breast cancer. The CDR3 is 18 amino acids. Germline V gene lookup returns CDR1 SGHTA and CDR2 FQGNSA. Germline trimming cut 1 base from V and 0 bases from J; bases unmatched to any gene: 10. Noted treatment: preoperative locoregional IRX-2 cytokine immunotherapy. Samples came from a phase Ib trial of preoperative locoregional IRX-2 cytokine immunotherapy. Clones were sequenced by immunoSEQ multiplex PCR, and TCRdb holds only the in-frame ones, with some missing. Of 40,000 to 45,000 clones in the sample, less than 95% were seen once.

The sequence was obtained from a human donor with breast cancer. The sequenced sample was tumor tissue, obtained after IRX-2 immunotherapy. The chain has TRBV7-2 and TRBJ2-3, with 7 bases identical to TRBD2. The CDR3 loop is CASSLGPLALVSTDTQYF. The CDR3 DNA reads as TGTGCCAGCAGCTTAGGGCCACTAGCGTTAGTTAGCACAGATACGCAGTATTTT.